This paragraph covers one TCR beta chain sequence. This CDR3 contains 16 residues. Germline lookup yields CDR1 LGHNA and CDR2 YSLEER. V dropped 0 bases and J dropped 1 base, with 12 bases sitting between them. The sample belongs to a study of OX40 agonist ivuxolimab in advanced cancers. The timepoints at which blood was sampled were baseline, cycle 4 day 1, and cycle 7 day 1. Measured with immunoSEQ multiplex PCR; TCRdb has only the in-frame clones, and not every one. Of fewer than 85,000 clones in the sample, approximately 86% were seen once. The source of this sequence is an adult with an advanced solid tumor such as melanoma, head and neck, liver or kidney cancer. The sample in question was CD4+ or CD8+ T cells sorted from blood, obtained in a trial of the OX40 agonist ivuxolimab. The chain is built from TRBV4-3 and TRBJ1-1; D is undetermined. The CDR3 spells CASSQDRGVENTEAFF. The CDR3 DNA follows: TGCGCCAGCAGCCAAGATCGGGGAGTGGAGAACACTGAAGCTTTCTTT.